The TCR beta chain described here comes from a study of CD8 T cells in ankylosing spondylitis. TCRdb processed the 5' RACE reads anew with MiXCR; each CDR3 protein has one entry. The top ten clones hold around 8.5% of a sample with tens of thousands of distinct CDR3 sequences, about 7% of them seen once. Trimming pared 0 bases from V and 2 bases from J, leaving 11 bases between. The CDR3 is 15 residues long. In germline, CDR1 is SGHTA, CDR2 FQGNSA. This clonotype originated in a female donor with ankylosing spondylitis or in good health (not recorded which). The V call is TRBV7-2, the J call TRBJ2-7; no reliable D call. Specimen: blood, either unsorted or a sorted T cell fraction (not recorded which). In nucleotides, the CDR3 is TGTGCCAGCAGCTTAGCTGCCGGGCCAACCTACGAGCAGTACTTC. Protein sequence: CASSLAAGPTYEQYF. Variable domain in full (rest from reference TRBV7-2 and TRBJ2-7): GAGVSQSPSNKVTEKGKDVELRCDPISGHTALYWYRQSLGQGLEFLIYFQGNSAPDKSGLPSDRFSAERTGGSVSTLTIQRTQQEDSAVYLCASSLAAGPTYEQYFGPGTRLTVT.